This T cell receptor beta chain appears in the sequencing data of a study of control samples from healthy donors and cancer patients. Looked up from germline, CDR1 is MNHEY and CDR2 is SMNVEV (reference sequence). V lost 1 base and J 0 bases, leaving 7 bases between the germline ends. This CDR3 region has 16 residues. Generated by immunoSEQ multiplex PCR, the TCRdb table keeps only in-frame clones and is missing some. Of roughly 190,000 clones listed, about 90% were seen once; the top ten hold approximately 2%. This TCR was sampled from a man aged 25-45 years in good health. Material for sequencing was blood. This chain joins TRBV27 and TRBJ2-6, with D perhaps matching TRBD1 (6 bases). CDR3 in DNA: TGTGCCAGCAGTTTATTGGACAGCTCTGGGGCCAACGTCCTGACTTTC. This encodes CASSLLDSSGANVLTF. Supplemented by reference TRBV27 and TRBJ2-6, the full variable domain reads EAQVTQNPRYLITVTGKKLTVTCSQNMNHEYMSWYRQDPGLGLRQIYYSMNVEVTDKGDVPEGYKVSRKEKRNFPLILESPSPNQTSLYFCASSLLDSSGANVLTFGAGSRLTVL.